These 12 T cell receptor beta chains originate from one sample sequenced in a study of molecular identifiers for immune sequencing clone quantification. TCRdb reprocessed the PCR reads via MiXCR and lists one record per CDR3 protein. The repertoire has 490,000 or so distinct CDR3 sequences, about a fifth of them found once; the top ten carry about 0.8%. Material for sequencing was naive CD8+ T cells from blood, with Jurkat cell RNA spiked in. Subset noted: FACS-sorted CD8+CD4-CCR7+CD45RA+ naive T cells. The source of these receptors is a human donor in good health. Some libraries in this study had Jurkat cell RNA spiked in.

In this sample, this clonotype turned up once. The gene calls are TRBV20-1 and TRBJ2-7; D remains unclear. CDR1 and CDR2 from the germline V gene are DFQATT and SNEGSKA (reference sequence). The CDR3 is 13 amino acids. V was pared by 5 bases and J by 1 base, with 12 bases between. The CDR3: CSAGALVSYEQYF. The CDR3 region has the DNA TGCAGTGCTGGAGCTCTCGTATCCTACGAGCAGTACTTC.

The CDR3 loop is CASRWTGSYNEQFF. CDR3 sequence (DNA): TGTGCCAGCAGATGGACAGGCTCCTACAATGAGCAGTTCTTC. The V gene is TRBV2, the J gene TRBJ2-1; 7 positions match TRBD1. CDR1 and CDR2 from the germline V gene are SNHLY and FYNNEI. Trimming cost V 6 bases and J 0 bases; bases outside gene matches: 2. The CDR3 contains 14 residues.

The J gene is TRBJ2-7, the V gene TRBV5-6; 7 bases fit TRBD1. The germline CDR1 and CDR2 sequences are SGHDT and YYEEEE. Germline trimming cut 3 bases from V and 2 bases from J; bases unmatched to any gene: 5. The CDR3 has 14 residues. The CDR3 loop reads CASSSNGQAYEQYF. The CDR3, as DNA: TGTGCCAGCAGCTCAAACGGACAGGCCTACGAGCAGTACTTC.

The chain employs TRBV13 and TRBJ2-3; D is perhaps TRBD2 (6 bases). Trimming took off 4 bases at V and 4 bases at J, with 18 bases between the two ends. CDR3 length equals 16 residues. Germline assignment: CDR1 PRHDT and CDR2 FYEKMQ (reference sequence). CDR3 coding DNA: TGTGCCAGCAGCTCGGGGCTGCGGAGGGGCGCAGATACGCAGTATTTT. This translates into CASSSGLRRGADTQYF.

As regards this clonotype: The conserved phenylalanine or tryptophan is not found at the CDR3 terminus, so this likely reflects a read error. The V and J genes are TRBV14 and TRBJ1-1; the D is unclear. There are 15 residues in the CDR3. Trimming cost V 4 bases and J 3 bases, with 15 bases left between them. Germline-derived CDR1 and CDR2 are SGHDN and FVKESK. Here the CDR3 DNA reads TGTGCCAGCAGCCCCCCCCCCCCAGCCTACACTGAAGCTTTCCTT. Amino acid sequence: CASSPPPPAYTEAFL.

This clonotype appeared many times. The rearrangement uses TRBV28 and TRBJ2-7; D unclear. Per germline, CDR1 MDHEN and CDR2 SYDVKM. This CDR3 is built from 10 residues. Trimming took 8 bases from V and 3 from J, leaving 5 bases between them. The CDR3: CASAHYEQYF. The CDR3 coding sequence is TGTGCCAGCGCCCACTACGAGCAGTACTTC.

For the CDR3, the DNA is TGTGCCAGCAGCCCATTATCGGGGCCGACCTACGAGCAGTACTTC. Translation: CASSPLSGPTYEQYF. The V and J genes are TRBV7-9 and TRBJ2-7; D is possibly TRBD1 or TRBD2 (5 bases each). Trimming left V 5 bases short and J 2 bases short, with 16 bases between. The CDR3 contains 15 residues. The V gene's germline CDR1 is SEHNR and CDR2 FQNEAQ (reference sequence).

As concerns this clonotype: A read error may produce the germline difference seen at one junction end. The chain joins TRBV27 to TRBJ2-7; maybe TRBD1 (6 bases). The CDR3 contains 14 residues. The V gene's germline CDR1 is MNHEY and CDR2 SMNVEV (reference sequence). CDR3: CASSVSTQGWEQYF. CDR3 bases: TGTGCCAGCAGTGTATCCACACAGGGCTGGGAGCAGTACTTC.

This clonotype was picked up a small number of times. This chain connects TRBV29-1 to TRBJ2-5; D may match TRBD1 or TRBD2 (5 bases each). This CDR3 has 14 residues. Between the trimmed V and J ends, which lost 1 base and 5 bases, there was a span of 14 bases. In germline, CDR1 is SQVTM, CDR2 ANQGSEA. The CDR3 DNA sequence: TGCAGCGTTGAAGGGTTGGGGGTTGGGGAGACCCAGTACTTC. This codes for CSVEGLGVGETQYF. Drawing the rest from reference TRBV29-1 and TRBJ2-5, the complete variable domain is SAVISQKPSRDICQRGTSLTIQCQVDSQVTMMFWYRQQPGQSLTLIATANQGSEATYESGFVIDKFPISRPNLTFSTLTVSNMSPEDSSIYLCSVEGLGVGETQYFGPGTRLLVL.

This clonotype was observed at least ten times. The chain joins TRBV4-1 to TRBJ2-1; a weak D match, TRBD2 (5 bases). This CDR3 contains 15 residues. Germline V gene data show CDR1 as MGHRA and CDR2 as YSYEKL. The V end lost 1 base, the J end lost 2 bases, and 9 bases lay between the germline ends. The CDR3 spells CASSQVRGTYNEQFF. CDR3 bases: TGCGCCAGCAGCCAAGTACGGGGTACCTACAATGAGCAGTTCTTC.

Remarks on this clonotype: A much larger clone is a single base away; this may be a read error. The genes are TRBV4-3 and TRBJ1-1; no clear D. With 0 bases removed from V and 11 bases from J, the gap between germline ends came to 19 bases. The CDR3 consists of 15 residues. Germline CDR1 LGHNA, CDR2 YSLEER. The chain's CDR3 is CASSQDSARSGGAFF. CDR3 sequence (DNA): TGCGCCAGCAGCCAAGATTCTGCGCGGAGCGGAGGGGCTTTCTTT.

The V call is TRBV20-1, the J call TRBJ1-6; D remains unclear. Deletions cut 2 bases from V and 0 bases from J, with 8 bases between. The CDR3 has 15 amino acids. Germline-derived CDR1 and CDR2 are DFQATT and SNEGSKA (reference sequence). This CDR3 reads CSARTASSYNSPLHF. CDR3 coding DNA: TGCAGTGCTAGAACAGCGAGCTCCTATAATTCACCCCTCCACTTT.